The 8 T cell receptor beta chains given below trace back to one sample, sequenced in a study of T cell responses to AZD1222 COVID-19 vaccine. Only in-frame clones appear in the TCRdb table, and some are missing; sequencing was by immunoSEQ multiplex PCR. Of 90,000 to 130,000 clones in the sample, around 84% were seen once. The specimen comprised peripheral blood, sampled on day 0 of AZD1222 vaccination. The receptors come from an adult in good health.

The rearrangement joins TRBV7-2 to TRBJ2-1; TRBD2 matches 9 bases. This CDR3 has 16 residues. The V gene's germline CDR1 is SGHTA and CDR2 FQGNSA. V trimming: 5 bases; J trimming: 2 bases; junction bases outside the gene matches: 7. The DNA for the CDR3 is TGTGCCAGCAGCCCGGGCGGGGGGGGAGCCTACAATGAGCAGTTCTTC. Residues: CASSPGGGGAYNEQFF.

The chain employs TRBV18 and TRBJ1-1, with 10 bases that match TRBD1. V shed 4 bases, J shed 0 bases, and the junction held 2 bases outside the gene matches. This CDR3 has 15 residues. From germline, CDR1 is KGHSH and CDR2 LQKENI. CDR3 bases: TGTGCCAGCTCACTCGGGACAGGGGTGAACACTGAAGCTTTCTTT. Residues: CASSLGTGVNTEAFF.

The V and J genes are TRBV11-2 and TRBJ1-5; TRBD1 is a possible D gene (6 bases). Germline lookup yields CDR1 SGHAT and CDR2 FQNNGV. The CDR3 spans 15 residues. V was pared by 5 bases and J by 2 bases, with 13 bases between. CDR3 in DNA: TGTGCCAGCAGCCGCCGGGGGCTTGGCAATCAGCCCCAGCATTTT. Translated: CASSRRGLGNQPQHF.

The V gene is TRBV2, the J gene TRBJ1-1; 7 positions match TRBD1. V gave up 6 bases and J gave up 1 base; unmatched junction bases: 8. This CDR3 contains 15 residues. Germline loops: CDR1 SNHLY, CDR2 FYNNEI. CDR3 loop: CASRETGSSNTEAFF. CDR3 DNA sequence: TGTGCCAGCAGGGAGACAGGGTCTTCGAACACTGAAGCTTTCTTT.

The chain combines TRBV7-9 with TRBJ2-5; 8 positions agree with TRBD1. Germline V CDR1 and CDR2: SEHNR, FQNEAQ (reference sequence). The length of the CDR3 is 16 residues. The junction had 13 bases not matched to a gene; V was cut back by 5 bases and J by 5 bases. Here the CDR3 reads CASSANRGVVLETQYF. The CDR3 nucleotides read TGTGCCAGCAGCGCGAACAGGGGGGTCGTCTTGGAGACCCAGTACTTC.

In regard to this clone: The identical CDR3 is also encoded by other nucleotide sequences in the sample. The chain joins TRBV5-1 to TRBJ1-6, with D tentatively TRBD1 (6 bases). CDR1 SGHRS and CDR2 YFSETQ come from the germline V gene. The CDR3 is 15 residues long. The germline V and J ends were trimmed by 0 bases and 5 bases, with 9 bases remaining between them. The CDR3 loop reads CASSLATGNNSPLHF. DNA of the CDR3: TGCGCCAGCAGCTTGGCCACAGGGAATAATTCACCCCTCCACTTT. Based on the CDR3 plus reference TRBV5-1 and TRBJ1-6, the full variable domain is KAGVTQTPRYLIKTRGQQVTLSCSPISGHRSVSWYQQTPGQGLQFLFEYFSETQRNKGNFPGRFSGRQFSNSRSEMNVSTLELGDSALYLCASSLATGNNSPLHFGNGTRLTVT.

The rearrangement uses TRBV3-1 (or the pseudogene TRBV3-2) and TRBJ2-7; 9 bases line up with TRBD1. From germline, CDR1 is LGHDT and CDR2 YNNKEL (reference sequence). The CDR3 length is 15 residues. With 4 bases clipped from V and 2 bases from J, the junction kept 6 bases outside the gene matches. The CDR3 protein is CASSLSGTGTYEQYF. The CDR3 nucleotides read TGTGCCAGCAGCCTCTCCGGGACAGGGACCTACGAGCAGTACTTC.

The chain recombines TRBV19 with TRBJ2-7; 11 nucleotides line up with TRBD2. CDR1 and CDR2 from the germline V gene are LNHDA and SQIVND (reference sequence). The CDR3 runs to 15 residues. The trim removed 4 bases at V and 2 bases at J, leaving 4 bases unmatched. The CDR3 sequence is CASSSGTSGAYEQYF. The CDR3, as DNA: TGTGCCAGTAGTAGCGGGACTAGCGGAGCCTACGAGCAGTACTTC.